This T cell receptor beta chain appears in the sequencing data of a study of PD-1 and CTLA-4 blockade in melanoma. Sequencing used immunoSEQ multiplex PCR; TCRdb keeps in-frame clones, though not all of them. The top ten clones hold less than 9.5% of a sample with 20,000 to 25,000 clones, about 87% of them seen once. Looked up from germline, CDR1 is LGHNA and CDR2 is YNFKEQ. This CDR3 contains 15 residues. The V gene lost 1 base and the J gene lost 7 bases, with 13 bases spanning the gap. The source material was CD8+ T cells from peripheral blood, sampled before anti-PD-1 treatment. This chain links TRBV4-2 with TRBJ1-4; tentatively, D is TRBD1 (6 bases). The TCR originated in a human donor with melanoma. CDR3 sequence (DNA): TGTGCCAGCAGCCAAGCCGCGGGGGCGGGTGAAAAACTGTTTTTT. This gives the protein CASSQAAGAGEKLFF.